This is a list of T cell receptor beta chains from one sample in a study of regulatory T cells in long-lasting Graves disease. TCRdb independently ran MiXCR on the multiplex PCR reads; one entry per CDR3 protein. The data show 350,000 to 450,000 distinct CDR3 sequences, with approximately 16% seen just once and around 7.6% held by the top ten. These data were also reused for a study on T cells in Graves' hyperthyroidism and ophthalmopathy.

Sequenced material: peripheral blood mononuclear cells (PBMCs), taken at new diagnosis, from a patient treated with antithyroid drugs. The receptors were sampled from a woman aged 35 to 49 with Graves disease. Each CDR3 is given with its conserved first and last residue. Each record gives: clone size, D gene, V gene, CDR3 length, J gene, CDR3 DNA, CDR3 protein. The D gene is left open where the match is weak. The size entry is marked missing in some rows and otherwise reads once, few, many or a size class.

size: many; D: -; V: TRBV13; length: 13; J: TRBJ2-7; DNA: TGTGCCAGCAGCGGAGAAACAGGGTACGAGCAGTACTTC; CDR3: CASSGETGYEQYF
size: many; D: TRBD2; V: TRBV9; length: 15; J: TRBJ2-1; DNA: TGTGCCAGCAGCGTAGGAGGTCTAGCGGGAGGGGAGCAGTTCTTC; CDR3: CASSVGGLAGGEQFF
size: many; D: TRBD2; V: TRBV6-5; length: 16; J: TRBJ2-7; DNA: TGTGCCAGCAGTTACCAAAGGACTAGCGGGAGCGACGAGCAGTACTTC; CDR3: CASSYQRTSGSDEQYF
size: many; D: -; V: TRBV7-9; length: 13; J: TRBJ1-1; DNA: TGTGCCAGAGGGCGGGGCGCGAACACTGAAGCTTTCTTT; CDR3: CARGRGANTEAFF
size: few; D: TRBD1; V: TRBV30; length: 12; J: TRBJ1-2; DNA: TGTGCCTGGTTGACAGGGCCCTATGGCTACACCTTC; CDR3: CAWLTGPYGYTF
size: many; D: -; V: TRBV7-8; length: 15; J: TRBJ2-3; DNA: TGTGCCAGCAGCCCCTGGGCGGAGTCCACAGATACGCAGTATTTT; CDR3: CASSPWAESTDTQYF
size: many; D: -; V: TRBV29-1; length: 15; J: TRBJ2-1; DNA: TGCAGCGTTGATAGGGGGACAAGTCCCTACAATGAGCAGTTCTTC; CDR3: CSVDRGTSPYNEQFF
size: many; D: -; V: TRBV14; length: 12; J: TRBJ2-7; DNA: TGTGCCAGCAGCCATTTTCGGGCCGAGCAGTACTTC; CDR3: CASSHFRAEQYF
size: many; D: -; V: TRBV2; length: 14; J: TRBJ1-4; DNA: TGTGCCAGCTCTCCCGGGACGGGTGGTGAAAAACTGTTTTTT; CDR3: CASSPGTGGEKLFF
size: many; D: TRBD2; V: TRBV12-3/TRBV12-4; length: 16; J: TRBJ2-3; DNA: TGTGCCAGCAGTACAGGGACTAGCGGGTTCACAGATACGCAGTATTTT; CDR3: CASSTGTSGFTDTQYF
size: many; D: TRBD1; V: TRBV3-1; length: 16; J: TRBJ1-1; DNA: TGTGCCAGCAGCTTCGGACAGGGGGCGAAGGGCGCTGAAGCTTTCTTT; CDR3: CASSFGQGAKGAEAFF
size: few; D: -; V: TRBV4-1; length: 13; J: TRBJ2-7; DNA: TGCGCCAGCAGAGGGATTGGCTCCTACGAGCAGTACTTC; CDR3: CASRGIGSYEQYF
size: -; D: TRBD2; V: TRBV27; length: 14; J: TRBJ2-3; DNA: TGTGCCAGCAGAGCAGCGGGAGTCGTAGATACGCGGTATTTT; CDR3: CASRAAGVVDTRYF
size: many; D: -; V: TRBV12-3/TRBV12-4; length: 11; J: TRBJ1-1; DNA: TGTGCCAGCAGTATTAGGACTGAAGCTTTCTTT; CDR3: CASSIRTEAFF
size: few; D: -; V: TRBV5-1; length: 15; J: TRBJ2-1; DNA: TGCGCCAGCAGCCCCCTAGAGGCGCGTTACAATGAGCAGTTCTTC; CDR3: CASSPLEARYNEQFF
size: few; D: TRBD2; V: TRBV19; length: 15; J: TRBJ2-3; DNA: TGTGCCAGTAGACCACTAGCGGGGTCGGGAGATACGCAGTATTTT; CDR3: CASRPLAGSGDTQYF
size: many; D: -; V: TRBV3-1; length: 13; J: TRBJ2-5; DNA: TGTGCCAGCAGCCAAGGACTACAAGAGACCCAGTACTTC; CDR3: CASSQGLQETQYF
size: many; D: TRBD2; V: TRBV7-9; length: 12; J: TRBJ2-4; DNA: TGTGCCAGCAGCTCGGGACTAGCGGTTCAGTACTTC; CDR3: CASSSGLAVQYF
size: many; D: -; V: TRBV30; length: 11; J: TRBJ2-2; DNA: TGTGCCTGGGGAAGGACCGGGGAGCTGTTTTTT; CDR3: CAWGRTGELFF
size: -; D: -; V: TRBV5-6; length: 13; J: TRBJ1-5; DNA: TGTGCCAGCAGCTTGGCCGCGCTGGAGCCCCAGCATTTT; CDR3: CASSLAALEPQHF
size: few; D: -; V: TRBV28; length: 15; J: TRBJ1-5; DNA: TGTGCCAGCAGTCCAGGACAGTTACGAGGACAGCCCCAGCATTTT; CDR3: CASSPGQLRGQPQHF
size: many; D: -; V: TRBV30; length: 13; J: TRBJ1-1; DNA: TGTGCCTGGAGTGTACGACGACACTCTGAAGCTTTCTTT; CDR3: CAWSVRRHSEAFF
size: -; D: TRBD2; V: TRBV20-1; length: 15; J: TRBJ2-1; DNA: TGCAGTGGCATCGCCGGGACTAGCGCCAACAATGAGCAGTTCTTC; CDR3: CSGIAGTSANNEQFF
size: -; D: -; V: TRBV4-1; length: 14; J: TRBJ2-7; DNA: TGCGCCAGCAGCCGGGGATTTGGCTCCTACGAGCAGTACTTC; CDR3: CASSRGFGSYEQYF
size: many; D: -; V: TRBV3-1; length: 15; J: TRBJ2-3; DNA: TGTGCCAGCAGCCAAGAGGGACATAGCACAGATACGCAGTATTTT; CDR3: CASSQEGHSTDTQYF
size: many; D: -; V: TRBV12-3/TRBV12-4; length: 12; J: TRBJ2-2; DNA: TGTGCCAGCAGACCCGACACCGGGGAGCTGTTTTTT; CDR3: CASRPDTGELFF
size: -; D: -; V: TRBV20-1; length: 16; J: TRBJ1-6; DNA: TGCAGTGCTAGAGATCCCAGGGATGGAGATAATTCACCCCTCCACTTT; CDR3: CSARDPRDGDNSPLHF
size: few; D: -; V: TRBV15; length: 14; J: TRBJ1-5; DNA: TGTGCCACCAGTAAAAAGGTTAGCAATCAGCCCCAGCATTTT; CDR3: CATSKKVSNQPQHF
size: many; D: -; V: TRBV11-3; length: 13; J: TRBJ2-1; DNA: TGTGCCAGCAGCTTAGAGTCGACATCCCCTCAGTTCTTC; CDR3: CASSLESTSPQFF
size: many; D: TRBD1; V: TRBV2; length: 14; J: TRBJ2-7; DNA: TGTGCCAGCAGGCACCGGGACAGGACATCTAAGCAGTACTTC; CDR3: CASRHRDRTSKQYF
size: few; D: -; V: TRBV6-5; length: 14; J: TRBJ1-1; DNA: TGTGCCAGCAGTTACACGGGGGGGAGCACTGAAGCTTTCTTT; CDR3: CASSYTGGSTEAFF
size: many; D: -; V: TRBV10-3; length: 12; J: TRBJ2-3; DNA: TGTGCCATCAGTGAGTACACAGATACGCAGTATTTT; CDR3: CAISEYTDTQYF
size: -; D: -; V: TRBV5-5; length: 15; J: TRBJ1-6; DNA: TGTGCCAGCAGCTTGGCTCAGGGTGGTGGATCACCCCTCCACTTT; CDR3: CASSLAQGGGSPLHF
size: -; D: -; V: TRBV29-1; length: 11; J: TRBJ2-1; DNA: TGCAGCGTTGGGCCGGGAGTTGAGCAGTTCTTC; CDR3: CSVGPGVEQFF
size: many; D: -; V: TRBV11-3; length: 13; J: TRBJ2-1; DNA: TGTGCCAGCAGCACCGGGACAAACAATGAGCAGTTCTTC; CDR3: CASSTGTNNEQFF
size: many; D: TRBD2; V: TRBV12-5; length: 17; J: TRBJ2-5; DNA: TGTGCTAGTGGTTTAGGGCCTAGCGGGAGAATTCGGGAGACCCAGTACTTC; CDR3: CASGLGPSGRIRETQYF
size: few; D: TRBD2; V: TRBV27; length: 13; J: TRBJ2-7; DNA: TGTGCCAGCATGGCTAGCGGGATAAACGAGCAGTACTTC; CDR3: CASMASGINEQYF
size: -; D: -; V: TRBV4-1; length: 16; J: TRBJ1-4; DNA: TGCGCCAGCAGCCAATTCGTAGGGGCAACTAATGAAAAACTGTTTTTT; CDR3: CASSQFVGATNEKLFF
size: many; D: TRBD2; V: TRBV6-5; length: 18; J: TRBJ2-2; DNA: TGTGCCAGCAGTTACTCGAAGGGACTAGCGGGAGTTTCCGGGGAGCTGTTTTTT; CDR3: CASSYSKGLAGVSGELFF
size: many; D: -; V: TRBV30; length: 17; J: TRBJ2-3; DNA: TGTGCCTGGAGCTCAGGGGTGGCTAGCGGTAACACAGATACGCAGTATTTT; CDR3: CAWSSGVASGNTDTQYF
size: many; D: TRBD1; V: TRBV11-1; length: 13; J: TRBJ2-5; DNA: TGTGCCAGCAGCGCCACAGGGGGGGAGACCCAGTACTTC; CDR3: CASSATGGETQYF
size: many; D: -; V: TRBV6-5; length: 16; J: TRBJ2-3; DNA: TGTGCCAGCAGTTACTCGGGGGGACAACTCACAGATACGCAGTATTTT; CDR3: CASSYSGGQLTDTQYF
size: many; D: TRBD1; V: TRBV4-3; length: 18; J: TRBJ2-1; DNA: TGCGCCAGCAGCCATGGGGCTTTCGGACAGGGGAAGGAGGATGAGCAGTTCTTC; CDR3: CASSHGAFGQGKEDEQFF
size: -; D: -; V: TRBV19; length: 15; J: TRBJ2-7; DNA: TGTGCCAGCAAGTCAGGGCCGGCAGGGACCTACGAGCAGTACTTC; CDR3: CASKSGPAGTYEQYF
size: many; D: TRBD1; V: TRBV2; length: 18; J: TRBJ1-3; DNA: TGTGCCAGCAGTGAAGTGGGGGGACAGAATTCGTACGGAAACACCATATATTTT; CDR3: CASSEVGGQNSYGNTIYF